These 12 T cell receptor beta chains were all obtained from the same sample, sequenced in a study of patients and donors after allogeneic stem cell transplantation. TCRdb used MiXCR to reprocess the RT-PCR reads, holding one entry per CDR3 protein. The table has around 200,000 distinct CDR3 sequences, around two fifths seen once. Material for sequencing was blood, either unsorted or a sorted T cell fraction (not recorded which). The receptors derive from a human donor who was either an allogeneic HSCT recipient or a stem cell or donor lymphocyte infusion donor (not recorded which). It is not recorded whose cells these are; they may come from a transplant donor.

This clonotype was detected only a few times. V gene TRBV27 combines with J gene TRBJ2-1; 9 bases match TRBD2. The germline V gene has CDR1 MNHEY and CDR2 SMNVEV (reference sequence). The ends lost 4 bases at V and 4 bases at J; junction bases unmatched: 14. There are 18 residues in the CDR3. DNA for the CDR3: TGTGCCAGCAGTTCTCTCAGTTCGGGACTAGCTCAATACAATGAGCAGTTCTTC. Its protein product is CASSSLSSGLAQYNEQFF.

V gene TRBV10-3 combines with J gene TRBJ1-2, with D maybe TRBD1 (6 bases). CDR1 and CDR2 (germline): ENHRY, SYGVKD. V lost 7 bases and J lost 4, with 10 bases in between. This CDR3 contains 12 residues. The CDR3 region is CAITPDSYGYTF. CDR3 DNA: TGTGCCATCACCCCGGACAGCTATGGCTACACCTTC.

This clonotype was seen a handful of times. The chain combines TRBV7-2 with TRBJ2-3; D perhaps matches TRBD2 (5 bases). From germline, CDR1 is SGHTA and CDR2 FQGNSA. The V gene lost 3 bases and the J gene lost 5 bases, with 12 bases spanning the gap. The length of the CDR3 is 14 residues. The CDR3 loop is CASSLGSVLDTQYF. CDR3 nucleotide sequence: TGTGCCAGCAGCTTGGGTAGCGTACTAGATACGCAGTATTTT.

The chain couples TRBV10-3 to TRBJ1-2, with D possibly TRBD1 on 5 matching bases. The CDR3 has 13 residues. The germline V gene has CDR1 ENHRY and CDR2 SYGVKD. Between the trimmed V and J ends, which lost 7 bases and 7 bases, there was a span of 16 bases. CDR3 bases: TGTGCCATCACCCCGGGACCGCAACGTGGCTACACCTTC. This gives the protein CAITPGPQRGYTF.

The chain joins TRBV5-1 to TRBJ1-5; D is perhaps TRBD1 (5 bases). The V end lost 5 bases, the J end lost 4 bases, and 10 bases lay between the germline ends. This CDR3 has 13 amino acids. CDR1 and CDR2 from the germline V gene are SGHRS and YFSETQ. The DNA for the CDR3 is TGCGCCAGCAGGACAGAGATAAATCAGCCCCAGCATTTT. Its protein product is CASRTEINQPQHF. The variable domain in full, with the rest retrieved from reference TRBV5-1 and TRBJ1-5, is KAGVTQTPRYLIKTRGQQVTLSCSPISGHRSVSWYQQTPGQGLQFLFEYFSETQRNKGNFPGRFSGRQFSNSRSEMNVSTLELGDSALYLCASRTEINQPQHFGDGTRLSIL.

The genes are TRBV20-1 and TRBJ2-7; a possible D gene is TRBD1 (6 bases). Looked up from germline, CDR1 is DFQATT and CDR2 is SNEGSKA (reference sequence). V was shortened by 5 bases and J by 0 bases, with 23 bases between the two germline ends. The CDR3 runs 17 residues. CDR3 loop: CSALGPGHISSSYEQYF. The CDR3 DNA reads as TGCAGTGCTCTGGGACCGGGACATATTTCCAGCTCCTACGAGCAGTACTTC.

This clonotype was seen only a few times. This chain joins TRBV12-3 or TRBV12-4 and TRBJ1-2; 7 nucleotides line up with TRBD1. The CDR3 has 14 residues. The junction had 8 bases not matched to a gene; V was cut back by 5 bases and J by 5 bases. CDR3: CASSPQTGRYGYTF. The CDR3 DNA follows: TGTGCCAGCAGTCCCCAGACAGGGAGGTATGGCTACACCTTC.

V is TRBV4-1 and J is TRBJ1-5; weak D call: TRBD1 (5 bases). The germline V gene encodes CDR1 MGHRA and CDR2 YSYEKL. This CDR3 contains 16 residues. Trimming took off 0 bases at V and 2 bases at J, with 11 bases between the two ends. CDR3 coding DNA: TGCGCCAGCAGCCAAGATACCAGGGCGGGCAATCAGCCCCAGCATTTT. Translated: CASSQDTRAGNQPQHF.

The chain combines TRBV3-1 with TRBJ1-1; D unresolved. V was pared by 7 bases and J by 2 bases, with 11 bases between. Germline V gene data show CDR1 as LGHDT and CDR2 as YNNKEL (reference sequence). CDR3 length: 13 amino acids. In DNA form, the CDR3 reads TGTGCCAGCACCTCTCGGGGAAACACTGAAGCTTTCTTT. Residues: CASTSRGNTEAFF.

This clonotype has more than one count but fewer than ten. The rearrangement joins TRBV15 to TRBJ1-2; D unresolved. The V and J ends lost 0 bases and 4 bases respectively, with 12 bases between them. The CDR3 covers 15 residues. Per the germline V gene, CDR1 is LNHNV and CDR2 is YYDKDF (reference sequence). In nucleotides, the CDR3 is TGTGCCACCAGCAGAGAAGCGGGGAAACCCTATGGCTACACCTTC. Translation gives CATSREAGKPYGYTF.

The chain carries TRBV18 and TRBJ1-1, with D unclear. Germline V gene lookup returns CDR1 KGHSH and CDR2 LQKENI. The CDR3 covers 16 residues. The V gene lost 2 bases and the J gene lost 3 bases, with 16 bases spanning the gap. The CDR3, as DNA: TGTGCCAGCTCACCAGGGGTCTACAGCGTTTACACTGAAGCTTTCTTT. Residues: CASSPGVYSVYTEAFF.

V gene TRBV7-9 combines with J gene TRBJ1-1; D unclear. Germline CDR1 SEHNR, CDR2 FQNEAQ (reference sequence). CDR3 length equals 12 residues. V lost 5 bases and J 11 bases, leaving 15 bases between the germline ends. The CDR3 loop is CASSRNPVDAFF. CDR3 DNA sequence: TGTGCCAGCAGCCGGAACCCGGTGGACGCTTTCTTT.